The rows below give T cell receptor beta chains drawn from one sample of a study of blood T cell repertoires in COVID-19. Sequenced by immunoSEQ multiplex PCR; TCRdb stores in-frame clones only, minus some. The sample includes fewer than 120,000 clones, approximately 82% of them seen just once. Sequenced input: peripheral blood. Every receptor here comes from a woman of 80 years or more with acute or convalescent COVID-19. Both conserved end residues are part of each CDR3. The order of the fields is V gene, J gene, clone size, D gene, CDR3 protein, CDR3 DNA. A D gene is named only where the DNA matches it firmly. Part of the rows lack a size; the others show once, few, many or a class for expanded clones.

V: TRBV6-4
J: TRBJ1-5
size: NA
D: NA
CDR3: CAITPYKREPQHF
DNA: TGTGCCATAACTCCCTATAAGCGGGAGCCCCAGCATTTT

V: TRBV27
J: TRBJ2-1
size: NA
D: TRBD2
CDR3: CASKVAGGTPRNEQFF
DNA: TGTGCCAGCAAAGTCGCGGGGGGGACCCCTAGAAATGAGCAGTTCTTC

V: TRBV19
J: TRBJ2-1
size: NA
D: TRBD1
CDR3: CASSIEAGGSTGSYNEQFF
DNA: TGTGCCAGTAGTATAGAGGCAGGGGGCTCGACGGGATCCTACAATGAGCAGTTCTTC

V: TRBV25-1
J: TRBJ2-7
size: NA
D: NA
CDR3: CASSPGQPYEQYF
DNA: TGTGCCAGCAGTCCAGGACAGCCCTACGAGCAGTACTTC

V: TRBV20-1
J: TRBJ2-1
size: once
D: NA
CDR3: CSASPGAGSSYNEQFF
DNA: TGCAGTGCTAGTCCTGGGGCGGGGAGCTCCTACAATGAGCAGTTCTTC

V: TRBV20-1
J: TRBJ2-1
size: NA
D: NA
CDR3: CSASDRISYNEQFF
DNA: TGCAGTGCGAGTGACAGGATATCCTACAATGAGCAGTTCTTC

V: TRBV5-1
J: TRBJ1-1
size: NA
D: NA
CDR3: CASSLEQGLNTEAFF
DNA: TGCGCCAGCAGCTTGGAACAGGGATTGAACACTGAAGCTTTCTTT

V: TRBV6-4
J: TRBJ2-5
size: NA
D: TRBD2
CDR3: CASSRTSGGSQETQYF
DNA: TGTGCCAGCAGCCGTACTAGCGGGGGGTCCCAAGAGACCCAGTACTTC

V: TRBV3-1/TRBV3-2
J: TRBJ1-6
size: few
D: TRBD1
CDR3: CASSQRQGSTGQGNNSPLHF
DNA: TGTGCCAGCAGCCAAAGGCAAGGGAGCACGGGACAGGGAAATAATTCACCCCTCCACTTT

V: TRBV6-5
J: TRBJ2-7
size: NA
D: TRBD1
CDR3: CASRPPGQSSYEQYF
DNA: TGTGCCAGCAGGCCTCCGGGACAGTCCTCCTACGAGCAGTACTTC

V: TRBV7-2
J: TRBJ2-2
size: NA
D: TRBD2
CDR3: CASSFYSGGTGELFF
DNA: TGTGCCAGCAGCTTCTATAGCGGGGGCACCGGGGAGCTGTTTTTT

V: TRBV19
J: TRBJ1-6
size: NA
D: TRBD1
CDR3: CASSIPTGNSPLHF
DNA: TGTGCCAGTAGTATACCGACAGGGAATTCACCCCTCCACTTT

V: TRBV29-1
J: TRBJ2-3
size: NA
D: NA
CDR3: CSVVGRSTDTQYF
DNA: TGCAGCGTTGTAGGGAGAAGCACAGATACGCAGTATTTT

V: TRBV5-1
J: TRBJ1-1
size: NA
D: TRBD1
CDR3: CASRRGTGAMFYTEAFF
DNA: TGCGCCAGCAGGCGAGGGACAGGAGCAATGTTCTACACTGAAGCTTTCTTT

V: TRBV12-3/TRBV12-4
J: TRBJ1-4
size: NA
D: NA
CDR3: CASSWGQREKLFF
DNA: TGTGCCAGCAGTTGGGGACAAAGGGAAAAACTGTTTTTT

V: TRBV7-9
J: TRBJ2-3
size: NA
D: TRBD1
CDR3: CASSLTGGADTQYF
DNA: TGTGCCAGCAGCTTAACAGGGGGCGCAGATACGCAGTATTTT

V: TRBV10-2
J: TRBJ2-5
size: NA
D: NA
CDR3: CASSADLQETQYF
DNA: TGCGCCAGCAGTGCGGACTTGCAAGAGACCCAGTACTTC

V: TRBV2
J: TRBJ2-5
size: NA
D: TRBD2
CDR3: CASSGLAGVSETQYF
DNA: TGTGCCAGCAGTGGACTAGCGGGAGTATCAGAGACCCAGTACTTC

V: TRBV6-6
J: TRBJ1-6
size: NA
D: TRBD1
CDR3: CASSPGTGARSPLHF
DNA: TGTGCCAGCAGTCCAGGGACAGGGGCTCGCTCACCCCTCCACTTT

V: TRBV6-1
J: TRBJ1-6
size: NA
D: NA
CDR3: CASSEARQPLHF
DNA: TGTGCCAGCAGTGAAGCGCGCCAACCCCTCCACTTT

V: TRBV3-1/TRBV3-2
J: TRBJ2-5
size: NA
D: TRBD2
CDR3: CASRIAGRETQYF
DNA: TGTGCCAGCAGGATAGCGGGACGAGAGACCCAGTACTTC

V: TRBV9
J: TRBJ2-7
size: NA
D: TRBD2
CDR3: CASSVAAGGLYEQYF
DNA: TGTGCCAGCAGCGTAGCTGCGGGAGGTCTATACGAGCAGTACTTC

V: TRBV29-1
J: TRBJ1-2
size: NA
D: NA
CDR3: CSVVRGPDYGYTF
DNA: TGCAGCGTTGTAAGGGGTCCCGACTATGGCTACACCTTC

V: TRBV7-9
J: TRBJ2-1
size: NA
D: NA
CDR3: CASSLALAYNEQFF
DNA: TGTGCCAGCAGCTTAGCTCTAGCTTACAATGAGCAGTTCTTC

V: TRBV4-1
J: TRBJ2-2
size: once
D: TRBD1
CDR3: CASSHGQGGFTGELFF
DNA: TGCGCCAGCAGCCATGGACAGGGGGGGTTCACCGGGGAGCTGTTTTTT

V: TRBV7-2
J: TRBJ2-1
size: NA
D: NA
CDR3: CASSPGLAHEQFF
DNA: TGTGCCAGCAGCCCCGGACTGGCCCATGAGCAGTTCTTC

V: TRBV5-4
J: TRBJ2-7
size: NA
D: TRBD2
CDR3: CASSLARGGGPHEQYF
DNA: TGTGCCAGCAGCTTGGCCCGAGGCGGGGGGCCCCACGAGCAGTACTTC

V: TRBV27
J: TRBJ1-1
size: NA
D: NA
CDR3: CASSLRQTRSTEAFF
DNA: TGTGCCAGCAGTTTGAGACAGACCCGGAGCACTGAAGCTTTCTTT

V: TRBV7-9
J: TRBJ2-5
size: NA
D: NA
CDR3: CASSQLGETQYF
DNA: TGTGCCAGCAGCCAACTCGGAGAGACCCAGTACTTC

V: TRBV9
J: TRBJ2-1
size: NA
D: NA
CDR3: CASSVAGGSYNEQFF
DNA: TGTGCCAGCAGCGTAGCCGGCGGATCCTACAATGAGCAGTTCTTC

V: TRBV28
J: TRBJ1-1
size: NA
D: NA
CDR3: CASSLVNTEAFF
DNA: TGTGCCAGCAGTCTCGTGAACACTGAAGCTTTCTTT

V: TRBV24-1
J: TRBJ1-6
size: NA
D: NA
CDR3: CATSDTEPYNSPLHF
DNA: TGTGCCACCAGTGATACAGAACCCTATAATTCACCCCTCCACTTT

V: TRBV6-5
J: TRBJ1-1
size: NA
D: NA
CDR3: CASSYREARTEAFF
DNA: TGTGCCAGCAGTTACAGGGAGGCACGCACTGAAGCTTTCTTT

V: TRBV6-5
J: TRBJ2-7
size: NA
D: TRBD2
CDR3: CASRSRLAGDFGQYF
DNA: TGTGCCAGCAGGTCCCGACTAGCGGGAGACTTCGGGCAGTACTTC

V: TRBV7-9
J: TRBJ1-1
size: NA
D: NA
CDR3: CASSLVPAEAFF
DNA: TGTGCCAGCAGCTTAGTACCGGCTGAAGCTTTCTTT

V: TRBV10-3
J: TRBJ2-2
size: NA
D: NA
CDR3: CAISDRPGTGELFF
DNA: TGTGCCATCAGTGACAGACCGGGGACCGGGGAGCTGTTTTTT

V: TRBV30
J: TRBJ1-6
size: NA
D: TRBD1
CDR3: CAWSDPDRGLYNSPLHF
DNA: TGTGCCTGGAGTGACCCGGACAGGGGCCTGTATAATTCACCCCTCCACTTT

V: TRBV6-6
J: TRBJ1-2
size: NA
D: NA
CDR3: CASRNRTAIYGYTF
DNA: TGTGCCAGCAGAAACCGGACAGCAATCTATGGCTACACCTTC

V: TRBV5-8
J: TRBJ2-7
size: NA
D: NA
CDR3: CASSPDTTYEQYF
DNA: TGTGCCAGCAGCCCGGACACTACCTACGAGCAGTACTTC

V: TRBV28
J: TRBJ1-1
size: NA
D: NA
CDR3: CATQREGRGNTEAFF
DNA: TGTGCCACCCAGAGGGAGGGCCGAGGGAATACTGAAGCTTTCTTT

V: TRBV6-5
J: TRBJ2-2
size: NA
D: NA
CDR3: CASRNSVGPTGELFF
DNA: TGTGCCAGCAGAAATAGCGTAGGCCCCACCGGGGAGCTGTTTTTT

V: TRBV7-9
J: TRBJ2-5
size: once
D: NA
CDR3: CASSGRGPDGTQYF
DNA: TGTGCCAGCAGCGGGCGGGGGCCTGATGGGACCCAGTACTTC

V: TRBV27
J: TRBJ1-6
size: NA
D: TRBD1
CDR3: CASKDPGQGSGSPLHF
DNA: TGTGCCAGCAAAGATCCGGGACAGGGCTCGGGTTCACCCCTCCACTTT

V: TRBV19
J: TRBJ1-3
size: NA
D: NA
CDR3: CATRPERGLNTIYF
DNA: TGTGCCACCCGACCAGAGCGAGGGTTAAACACCATATATTTT

V: TRBV15
J: TRBJ2-1
size: NA
D: NA
CDR3: CATSTPGVAIRQFF
DNA: TGTGCCACCAGCACCCCCGGGGTTGCGATCCGGCAGTTCTTC

V: TRBV5-6
J: TRBJ2-7
size: NA
D: NA
CDR3: CASSSGLLSYEQYF
DNA: TGTGCCAGCAGCTCGGGACTTCTCTCCTACGAGCAGTACTTC

V: TRBV11-1
J: TRBJ2-1
size: NA
D: TRBD2
CDR3: CASSLGIAGTYNEQFF
DNA: TGTGCCAGCAGCTTAGGGATAGCGGGAACCTACAATGAGCAGTTCTTC

V: TRBV25-1
J: TRBJ2-3
size: NA
D: NA
CDR3: CASSDSGGTDTQYF
DNA: TGTGCCAGCAGTGACTCAGGGGGCACAGATACGCAGTATTTT

V: TRBV19
J: TRBJ1-5
size: NA
D: TRBD1
CDR3: CASADRYNQPQHF
DNA: TGTGCCAGTGCGGACAGGTACAATCAGCCCCAGCATTTT

V: TRBV4-1
J: TRBJ1-4
size: NA
D: TRBD1
CDR3: CASSPPGRQGYEKLFF
DNA: TGCGCCAGCAGCCCCCCGGGGAGACAGGGGTATGAAAAACTGTTTTTT

V: TRBV3-1/TRBV3-2
J: TRBJ1-1
size: few
D: TRBD1
CDR3: CASSQDLRGSLAFF
DNA: TGTGCCAGCAGCCAAGATCTCAGGGGGAGTTTAGCTTTCTTT

V: TRBV2
J: TRBJ1-6
size: NA
D: NA
CDR3: CASSGQINSPLHF
DNA: TGTGCCAGCAGTGGACAAATTAATTCACCCCTCCACTTT

V: TRBV30
J: TRBJ2-3
size: NA
D: TRBD2
CDR3: CAWSVSGISTDTQYF
DNA: TGTGCCTGGAGTGTAAGCGGGATAAGCACAGATACGCAGTATTTT

V: TRBV7-9
J: TRBJ2-5
size: NA
D: TRBD2
CDR3: CASSLTSGTRETQYF
DNA: TGTGCCAGCAGCTTAACCTCGGGGACTAGGGAGACCCAGTACTTC

V: TRBV10-1
J: TRBJ2-4
size: NA
D: NA
CDR3: CASSERRGNIQYF
DNA: TGCGCCAGCTCGGAACGGCGGGGTAACATTCAGTACTTC

V: TRBV2
J: TRBJ1-2
size: NA
D: NA
CDR3: CASSPGQRYGYTF
DNA: TGTGCCAGCAGTCCGGGACAACGCTATGGCTACACCTTC